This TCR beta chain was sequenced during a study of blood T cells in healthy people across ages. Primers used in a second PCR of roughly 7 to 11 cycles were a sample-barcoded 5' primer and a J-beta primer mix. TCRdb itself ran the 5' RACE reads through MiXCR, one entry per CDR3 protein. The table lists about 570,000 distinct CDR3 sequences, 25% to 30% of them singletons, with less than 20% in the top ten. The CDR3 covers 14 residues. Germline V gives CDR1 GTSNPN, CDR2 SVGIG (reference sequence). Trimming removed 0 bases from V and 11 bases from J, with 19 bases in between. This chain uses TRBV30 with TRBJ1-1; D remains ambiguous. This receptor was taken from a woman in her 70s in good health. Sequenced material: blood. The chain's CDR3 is CAWSVSERAVFAFF. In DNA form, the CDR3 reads TGTGCCTGGAGTGTTTCGGAGAGGGCGGTTTTCGCTTTCTTT.